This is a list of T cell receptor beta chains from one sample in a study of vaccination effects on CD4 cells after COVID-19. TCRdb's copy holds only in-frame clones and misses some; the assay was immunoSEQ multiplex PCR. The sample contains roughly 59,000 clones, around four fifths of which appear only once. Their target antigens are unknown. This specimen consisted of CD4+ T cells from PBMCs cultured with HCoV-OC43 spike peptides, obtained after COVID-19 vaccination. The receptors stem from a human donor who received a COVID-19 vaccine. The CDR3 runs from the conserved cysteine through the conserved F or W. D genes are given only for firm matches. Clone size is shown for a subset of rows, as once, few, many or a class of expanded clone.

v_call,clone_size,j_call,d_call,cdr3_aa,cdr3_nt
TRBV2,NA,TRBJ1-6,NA,CASSEGSGSPLHF,TGTGCCAGCAGTGAAGGTTCGGGGTCACCCCTCCACTTT
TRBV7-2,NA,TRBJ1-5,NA,CASSLGDYQPQHF,TGTGCCAGCAGCTTAGGGGACTATCAGCCCCAGCATTTT
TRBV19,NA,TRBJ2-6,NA,CASNFGTGANVLTF,TGTGCCAGTAACTTCGGAACTGGGGCCAACGTCCTGACTTTC
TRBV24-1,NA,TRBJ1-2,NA,CATSDQGGAYGYTF,TGTGCCACCAGTGACCAAGGGGGGGCGTATGGCTACACCTTC
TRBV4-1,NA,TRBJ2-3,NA,CASSQARGPFSADTQYF,TGCGCCAGCAGCCAAGCGCGGGGCCCCTTCTCGGCTGATACGCAGTATTTT
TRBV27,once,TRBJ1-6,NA,CASSSLAPTGSPLHF,TGTGCCAGCAGTTCCCTCGCCCCGACAGGATCACCCCTCCACTTT
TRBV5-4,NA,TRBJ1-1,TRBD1,CASSPNTGVDEAFF,TGTGCCAGCAGCCCCAATACAGGGGTGGATGAAGCTTTCTTT
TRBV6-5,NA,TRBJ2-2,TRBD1,CASNYQGVQGELFF,TGTGCCAGCAATTACCAGGGGGTTCAGGGGGAGCTGTTTTTT
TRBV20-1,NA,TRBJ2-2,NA,CSASRQNKNTGELFF,TGCAGTGCTAGTCGACAGAATAAGAACACCGGGGAGCTGTTTTTT
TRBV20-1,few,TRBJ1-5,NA,CSASIIGGGSQHF,TGCAGTGCTAGTATAATCGGAGGGGGGTCCCAGCATTTT
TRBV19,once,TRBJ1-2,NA,CASTLDRRPEGYTF,TGTGCCAGTACTCTGGACCGCCGCCCGGAAGGCTACACCTTC
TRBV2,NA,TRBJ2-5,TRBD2,CASSGPSGTSGETQYF,TGTGCCAGCAGTGGACCGTCCGGGACTAGCGGGGAGACCCAGTACTTC
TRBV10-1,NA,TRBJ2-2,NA,CASSESGYMGHLNTGELFF,TGCGCCAGCAGTGAGTCGGGGTACATGGGACACTTGAACACCGGGGAGCTGTTTTTT
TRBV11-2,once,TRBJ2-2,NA,CASSPYPRSRANTGELFF,TGTGCCAGCAGTCCCTATCCCAGGTCGCGGGCGAACACCGGGGAGCTGTTTTTT
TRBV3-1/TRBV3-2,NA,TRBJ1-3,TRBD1,CASSQTGGGNTIYF,TGTGCCAGCAGCCAAACAGGGGGAGGAAACACCATATATTTT
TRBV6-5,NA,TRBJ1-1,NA,CASSRDMNTEAFF,TGTGCCAGCAGCCGGGACATGAACACTGAAGCTTTCTTT
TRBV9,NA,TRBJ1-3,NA,CASSVSGYGNTIYF,TGTGCCAGCAGCGTGTCAGGGTACGGAAACACCATATATTTT
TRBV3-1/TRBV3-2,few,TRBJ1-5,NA,CASSPTVGGSNQPQHF,TGTGCCAGCAGCCCGACGGTGGGCGGGAGCAATCAGCCCCAGCATTTT
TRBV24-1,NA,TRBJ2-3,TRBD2,CATSDIGTSGTDTQYF,TGTGCCACCAGTGATATCGGGACTAGCGGCACAGATACGCAGTATTTT
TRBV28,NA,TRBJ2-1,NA,CASRLYGGETNEQFF,TGTGCCAGCAGGTTATACGGGGGAGAAACTAATGAGCAGTTCTTC
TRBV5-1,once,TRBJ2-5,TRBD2,CASRGLAGGSQETQYF,TGCGCCAGCAGGGGACTAGCGGGGGGGAGTCAAGAGACCCAGTACTTC
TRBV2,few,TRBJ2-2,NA,CASSELRGYTGELFF,TGTGCCAGCAGTGAGTTGCGGGGATACACCGGGGAGCTGTTTTTT
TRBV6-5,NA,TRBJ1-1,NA,CAIQRRQSAEAFF,TGTGCCATCCAGCGAAGACAGAGCGCTGAAGCTTTCTTT
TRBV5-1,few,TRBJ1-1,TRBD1,CASSMGTGAGTEAFF,TGCGCCAGCAGCATGGGGACAGGGGCTGGCACTGAAGCTTTCTTT
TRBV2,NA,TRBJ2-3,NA,CASSVQTGSSRDTQYF,TGTGCCAGCAGTGTTCAGACAGGTTCTTCCCGAGATACGCAGTATTTT
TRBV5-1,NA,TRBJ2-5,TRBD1,CASSIRTGREETQYF,TGCGCCAGCAGCATACGGACAGGACGAGAGGAGACCCAGTACTTC
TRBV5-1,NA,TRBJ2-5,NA,CASSLDGAGETQYF,TGCGCCAGCAGCTTGGATGGAGCCGGGGAGACCCAGTACTTC
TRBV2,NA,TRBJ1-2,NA,CASSDAIAYGYTF,TGTGCCAGCAGTGACGCGATCGCCTATGGCTACACCTTC
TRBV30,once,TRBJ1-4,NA,CAWSVLRNEKLFF,TGTGCCTGGAGTGTACTACGGAATGAAAAACTGTTTTTT
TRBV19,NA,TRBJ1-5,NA,CASSISRNQPQHF,TGTGCCAGTAGTATAAGCAGGAATCAGCCCCAGCATTTT
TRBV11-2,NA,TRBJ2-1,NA,CASSRTRDRNEQFF,TGTGCCAGCAGCCGGACCCGTGATAGGAATGAGCAGTTCTTC
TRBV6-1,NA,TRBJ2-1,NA,CASSDPHGASFYNEQFF,TGTGCCAGCAGTGACCCCCACGGGGCCTCCTTCTACAATGAGCAGTTCTTC
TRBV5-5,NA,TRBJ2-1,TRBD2,CASSPWEGVREQFF,TGTGCCAGCAGCCCTTGGGAGGGAGTAAGGGAGCAGTTCTTC
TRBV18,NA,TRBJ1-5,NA,CASSPSIDQPQHF,TGTGCCAGCTCACCCTCCATTGATCAGCCCCAGCATTTT
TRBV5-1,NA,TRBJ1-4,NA,CASSLSTGTSNEKLFF,TGCGCCAGCAGCCTAAGTACCGGGACAAGTAATGAAAAACTGTTTTTT
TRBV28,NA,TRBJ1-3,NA,CASSPTVLNTIYF,TGTGCCAGCAGTCCGACAGTTTTAAACACCATATATTTT
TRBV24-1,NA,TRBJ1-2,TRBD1,CATRTGTENGYTF,TGTGCCACCAGGACCGGGACAGAGAATGGCTACACCTTC
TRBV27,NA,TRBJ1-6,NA,CASSLVGTNSPLHF,TGTGCCAGCAGTTTAGTCGGGACAAACTCACCCCTCCACTTT
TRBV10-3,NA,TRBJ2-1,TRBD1,CAIRDRVYNEQFF,TGTGCCATCCGGGACAGGGTTTACAATGAGCAGTTCTTC
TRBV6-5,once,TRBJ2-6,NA,CASSQGMLNVLTF,TGTGCCAGCAGCCAAGGGATGCTCAACGTCCTGACTTTC
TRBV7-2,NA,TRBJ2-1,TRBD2,CASSPAAGFQFF,TGTGCCAGCAGCCCGGCAGCGGGGTTCCAGTTCTTC
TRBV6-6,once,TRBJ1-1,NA,CASRSERLNTEAFF,TGTGCCAGCAGGTCTGAAAGGTTGAACACTGAAGCTTTCTTT
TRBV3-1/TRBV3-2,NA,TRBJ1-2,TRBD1,CASRKSGTETSYGYTF,TGTGCCAGCAGGAAATCCGGGACAGAAACTTCCTATGGCTACACCTTC
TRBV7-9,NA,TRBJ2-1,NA,CASSLKAEQFF,TGTGCCAGCAGCTTAAAAGCTGAGCAGTTCTTC
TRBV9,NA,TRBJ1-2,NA,CASSVAETSYPKATYGYTF,TGTGCCAGCAGCGTAGCTGAAACCTCTTACCCGAAAGCAACATATGGCTACACCTTC
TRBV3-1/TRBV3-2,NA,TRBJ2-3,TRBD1,CASGLQGADTQYF,TGTGCCAGCGGATTGCAGGGGGCAGATACGCAGTATTTT
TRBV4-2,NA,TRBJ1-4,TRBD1,CASSQGDRENEKLFF,TGTGCCAGCAGCCAAGGGGACAGGGAAAATGAAAAACTGTTTTTT
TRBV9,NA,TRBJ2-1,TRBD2,CASSVRGGAVNEQFF,TGTGCCAGCAGCGTTCGGGGGGGGGCCGTCAATGAGCAGTTCTTC
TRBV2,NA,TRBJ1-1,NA,CASSYTRDTEAFF,TGTGCCAGCAGCTATACCCGGGACACTGAAGCTTTCTTT
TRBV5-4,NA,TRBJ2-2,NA,CASSLGFRANTGELFF,TGTGCCAGCAGCTTGGGATTTAGGGCGAACACCGGGGAGCTGTTTTTT